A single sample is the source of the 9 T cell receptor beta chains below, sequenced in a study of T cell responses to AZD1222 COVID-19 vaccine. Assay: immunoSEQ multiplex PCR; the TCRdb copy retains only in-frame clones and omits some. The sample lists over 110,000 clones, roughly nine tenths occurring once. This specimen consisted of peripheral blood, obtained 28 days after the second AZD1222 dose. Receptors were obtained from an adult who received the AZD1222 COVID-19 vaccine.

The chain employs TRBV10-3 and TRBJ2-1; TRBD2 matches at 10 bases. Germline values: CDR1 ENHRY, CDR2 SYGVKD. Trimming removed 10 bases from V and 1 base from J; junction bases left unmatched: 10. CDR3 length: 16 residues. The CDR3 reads CATQKGLAPSYNEQFF. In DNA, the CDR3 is TGTGCCACTCAGAAGGGACTAGCGCCTTCCTACAATGAGCAGTTCTTC.

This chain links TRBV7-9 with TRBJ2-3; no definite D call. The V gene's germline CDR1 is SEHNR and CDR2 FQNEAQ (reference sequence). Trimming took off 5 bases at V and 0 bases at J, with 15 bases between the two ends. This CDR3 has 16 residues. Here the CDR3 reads CASSTITVTSTDTQYF. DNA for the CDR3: TGTGCCAGCAGCACTATTACAGTAACTAGCACAGATACGCAGTATTTT.

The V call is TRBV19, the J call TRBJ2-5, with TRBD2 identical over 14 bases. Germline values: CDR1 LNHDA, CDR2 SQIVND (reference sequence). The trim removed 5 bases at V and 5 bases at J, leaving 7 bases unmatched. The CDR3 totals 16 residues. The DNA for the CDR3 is TGTGCCAGTAGTTTCCGAGGGACTAGCGGGAGTGAGACCCAGTACTTC. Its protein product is CASSFRGTSGSETQYF.

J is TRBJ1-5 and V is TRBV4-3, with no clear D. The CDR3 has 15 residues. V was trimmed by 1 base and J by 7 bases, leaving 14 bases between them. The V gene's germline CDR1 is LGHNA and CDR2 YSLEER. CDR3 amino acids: CASSQGVGSSQPQHF. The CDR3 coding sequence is TGCGCCAGCAGCCAAGGGGTGGGGTCGAGCCAGCCCCAGCATTTT.

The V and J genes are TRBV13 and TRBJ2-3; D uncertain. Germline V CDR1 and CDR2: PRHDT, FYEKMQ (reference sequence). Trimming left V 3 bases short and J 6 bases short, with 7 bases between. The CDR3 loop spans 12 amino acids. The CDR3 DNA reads TGTGCCAGCAGCTTCCGACGGGATACGCAGTATTTT. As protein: CASSFRRDTQYF.

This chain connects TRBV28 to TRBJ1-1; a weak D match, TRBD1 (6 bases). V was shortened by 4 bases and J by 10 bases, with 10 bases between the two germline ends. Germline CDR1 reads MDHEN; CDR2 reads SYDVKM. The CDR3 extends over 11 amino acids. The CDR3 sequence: CASSYPGVAFF. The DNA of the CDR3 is TGTGCCAGCAGTTATCCAGGGGTAGCTTTCTTT. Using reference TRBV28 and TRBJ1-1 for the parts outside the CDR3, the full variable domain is DVKVTQSSRYLVKRTGEKVFLECVQDMDHENMFWYRQDPGLGLRLIYFSYDVKMKEKGDIPEGYSVSREKKERFSLILESASTNQTSMYLCASSYPGVAFFGQGTRLTVV.

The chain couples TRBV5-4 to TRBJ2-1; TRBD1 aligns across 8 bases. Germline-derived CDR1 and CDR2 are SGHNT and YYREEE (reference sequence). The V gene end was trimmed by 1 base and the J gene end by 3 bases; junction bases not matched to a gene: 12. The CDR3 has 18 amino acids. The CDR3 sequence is CASSLWGRGTGNYNEQFF. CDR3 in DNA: TGTGCCAGCAGCTTGTGGGGCCGGGGGACAGGCAACTACAATGAGCAGTTCTTC.

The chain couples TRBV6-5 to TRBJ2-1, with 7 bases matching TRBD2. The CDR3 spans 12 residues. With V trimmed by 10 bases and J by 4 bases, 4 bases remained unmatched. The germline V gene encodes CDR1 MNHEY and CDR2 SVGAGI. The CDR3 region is CATRDYYNEQFF. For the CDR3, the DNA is TGTGCCACCCGGGACTATTACAATGAGCAGTTCTTC.

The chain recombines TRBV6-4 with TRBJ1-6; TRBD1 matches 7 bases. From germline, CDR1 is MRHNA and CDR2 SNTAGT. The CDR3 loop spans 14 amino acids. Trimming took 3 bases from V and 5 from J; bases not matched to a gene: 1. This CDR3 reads CASSEQGDNSPLHF. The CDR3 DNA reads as TGTGCCAGCAGTGAGCAGGGGGATAATTCACCCCTCCACTTT.